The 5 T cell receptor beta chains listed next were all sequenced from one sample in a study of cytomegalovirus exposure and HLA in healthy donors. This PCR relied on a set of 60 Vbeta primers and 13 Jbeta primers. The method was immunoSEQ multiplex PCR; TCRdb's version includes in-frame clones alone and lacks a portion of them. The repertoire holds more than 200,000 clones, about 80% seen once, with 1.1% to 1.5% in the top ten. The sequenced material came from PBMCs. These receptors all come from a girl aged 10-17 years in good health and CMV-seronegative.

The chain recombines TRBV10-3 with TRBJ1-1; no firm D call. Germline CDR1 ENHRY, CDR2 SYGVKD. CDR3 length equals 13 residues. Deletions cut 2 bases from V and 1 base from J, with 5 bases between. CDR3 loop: CAISEPGNTEAFF. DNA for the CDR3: TGTGCCATCAGTGAGCCAGGGAACACTGAAGCTTTCTTT.

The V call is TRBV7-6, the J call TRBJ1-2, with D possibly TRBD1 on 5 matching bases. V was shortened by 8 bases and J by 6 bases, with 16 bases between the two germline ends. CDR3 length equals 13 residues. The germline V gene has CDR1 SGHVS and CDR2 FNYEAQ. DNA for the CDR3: TGTGCCAGCGGTATTTTGGGGCAGGATGGCTACACCTTC. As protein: CASGILGQDGYTF.

The CDR3 sequence is CASSSGTAPRTEAFF. The CDR3 DNA reads TGTGCCAGCAGCTCCGGGACAGCGCCGAGGACTGAAGCTTTCTTT. The chain carries TRBV6-5 and TRBJ1-1, with 7 bases matching TRBD1. The germline V gene has CDR1 MNHEY and CDR2 SVGAGI. The CDR3 is 15 residues long. Germline trimming cut 6 bases from V and 5 bases from J; bases unmatched to any gene: 12.

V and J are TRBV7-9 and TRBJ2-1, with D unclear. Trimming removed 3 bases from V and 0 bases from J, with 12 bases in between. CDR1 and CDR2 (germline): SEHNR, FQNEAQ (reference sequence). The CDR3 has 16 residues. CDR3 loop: CASSFYSLFSYNEQFF. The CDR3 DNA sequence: TGTGCCAGCAGCTTCTATAGCCTTTTCTCCTACAATGAGCAGTTCTTC.

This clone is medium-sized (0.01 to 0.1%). The CDR3 loop reads CASSLQGASDTQYF. CDR3 coding DNA: TGTGCCAGCAGTCTTCAGGGGGCATCAGATACGCAGTATTTT. The V gene is TRBV6-4, the J gene TRBJ2-3, with TRBD1 identical over 8 bases. The CDR3 runs to 14 residues. The trim removed 5 bases at V and 4 bases at J, leaving 5 bases unmatched. CDR1 and CDR2 (germline): MRHNA, SNTAGT.